A selection of T cell receptor beta chains follows, all from one sample in a study of blood T cell repertoires in COVID-19. Sequencing was performed with immunoSEQ multiplex PCR; in TCRdb, only in-frame clones are kept and a portion is missing. This table holds 150,000 to 200,000 clones, roughly 88% found once. Sample: peripheral blood. The receptor set was obtained from a man between 60 and 75 years old with acute or convalescent COVID-19. Both conserved end residues are part of each CDR3. A D gene is named only where the DNA matches it firmly. The listing skips clone size in some rows; elsewhere it reads once, few, many or a size class.

J gene: TRBJ2-7; CDR3 length: 13; clone size: NA; V gene: TRBV20-1; D gene: TRBD2; CDR3 protein: CSASSGPSYEQYF; CDR3 DNA: TGCAGTGCTAGTAGCGGGCCGTCCTACGAGCAGTACTTC
J gene: TRBJ2-2; CDR3 length: 16; clone size: NA; V gene: TRBV2; D gene: TRBD2; CDR3 protein: CASRSGTSRNTGELFF; CDR3 DNA: TGTGCCAGCAGATCCGGGACTAGCAGGAACACCGGGGAGCTGTTTTTT
J gene: TRBJ2-5; CDR3 length: 16; clone size: NA; V gene: TRBV19; D gene: TRBD1; CDR3 protein: CASSTIVGTGQETQYF; CDR3 DNA: TGTGCCAGTAGTACTATCGTCGGGACAGGGCAAGAGACCCAGTACTTC
J gene: TRBJ1-5; CDR3 length: 16; clone size: NA; V gene: TRBV5-8; D gene: TRBD1; CDR3 protein: CASRDDRAGRNQPQHF; CDR3 DNA: TGTGCCAGCAGAGACGACAGGGCTGGAAGAAATCAGCCCCAGCATTTT
J gene: TRBJ2-7; CDR3 length: 13; clone size: NA; V gene: TRBV6-5; D gene: TRBD1; CDR3 protein: CASKETGVHEQYF; CDR3 DNA: TGTGCCAGCAAAGAGACAGGGGTCCACGAGCAGTACTTC
J gene: TRBJ1-2; CDR3 length: 15; clone size: NA; V gene: TRBV6-6; D gene: TRBD1; CDR3 protein: CASSPIGQGQYGYTF; CDR3 DNA: TGTGCCAGCAGCCCAATTGGACAGGGCCAGTATGGCTACACCTTC
J gene: TRBJ1-2; CDR3 length: 15; clone size: NA; V gene: TRBV7-9; D gene: TRBD1; CDR3 protein: CASSLSLDRAGGYTF; CDR3 DNA: TGTGCCAGCAGCCTCAGCCTGGACAGGGCAGGCGGCTACACCTTC
J gene: TRBJ1-1; CDR3 length: 15; clone size: NA; V gene: TRBV5-1; D gene: TRBD1; CDR3 protein: CASRYEQGINTEAFF; CDR3 DNA: TGCGCCAGCAGGTACGAACAGGGGATAAACACTGAAGCTTTCTTT
J gene: TRBJ2-5; CDR3 length: 15; clone size: NA; V gene: TRBV28; D gene: NA; CDR3 protein: CASSGRGTPQETQYF; CDR3 DNA: TGTGCCAGCAGTGGGAGAGGGACTCCCCAAGAGACCCAGTACTTC
J gene: TRBJ2-3; CDR3 length: 15; clone size: NA; V gene: TRBV24-1; D gene: NA; CDR3 protein: CATSDPGSGVDTQYF; CDR3 DNA: TGTGCCACCAGCGATCCTGGGTCGGGAGTTGATACGCAGTATTTT
J gene: TRBJ2-1; CDR3 length: 13; clone size: NA; V gene: TRBV7-9; D gene: NA; CDR3 protein: CASSLVGGNEQFF; CDR3 DNA: TGTGCCAGCAGCTTAGTTGGGGGGAATGAGCAGTTCTTC
J gene: TRBJ1-2; CDR3 length: 12; clone size: NA; V gene: TRBV24-1; D gene: NA; CDR3 protein: CATSYSGYGYTF; CDR3 DNA: TGTGCCACCAGCTACAGCGGCTATGGCTACACCTTC
J gene: TRBJ1-6; CDR3 length: 15; clone size: NA; V gene: TRBV9; D gene: NA; CDR3 protein: CASSERGMENSPLHF; CDR3 DNA: TGTGCCAGCAGCGAAAGGGGTATGGAAAATTCACCCCTCCACTTT
J gene: TRBJ1-6; CDR3 length: 14; clone size: few; V gene: TRBV5-5; D gene: TRBD1; CDR3 protein: CASSLAGGNSPLHF; CDR3 DNA: TGTGCCAGCAGCTTGGCAGGGGGCAATTCACCCCTCCACTTT
J gene: TRBJ2-1; CDR3 length: 15; clone size: NA; V gene: TRBV6-6; D gene: NA; CDR3 protein: CASSYEGSGNNEQFF; CDR3 DNA: TGTGCCAGCAGCTACGAGGGATCTGGAAACAATGAGCAGTTCTTC